This T cell receptor (beta chain) appears in the sequencing data of a study of cytomegalovirus exposure and HLA in healthy donors. Notes on the study in general: It was assumed in the presence/absence analyses that sequencing depth was roughly uniform across donors. According to an earlier analysis, most TCR beta V segments yielded productive rearrangements about 90% or about 30% of the time.

PCR involved 60 Vbeta and 13 Jbeta primers. Assay used: immunoSEQ multiplex PCR; TCRdb lists only in-frame clones, some missing. The sample totals about 210,000 clones; its top ten clones hold more than 0.75%. Comments on this clone: Its antigen is not identified.

The V gene lost 0 bases and the J gene lost 6 bases, with 9 bases spanning the gap. Germline assignment: CDR1 MGHRA and CDR2 YSYEKL. This CDR3 comprises 13 residues. The receptor's source is a woman in her 30s in good health and CMV-seropositive. What was sequenced was PBMCs. J is TRBJ2-7 and V is TRBV4-1; D might be TRBD2 (5 bases). The CDR3 protein is CASSQDLAREQYF. Here the CDR3 DNA reads TGCGCCAGCAGCCAAGACCTAGCCCGCGAGCAGTACTTC.